These 31 T cell receptor beta chains came from one sample sequenced in a study of cytomegalovirus exposure and HLA in healthy donors. PCR employed 60 Vbeta and 13 Jbeta primers. Profiling relied on immunoSEQ multiplex PCR, and the TCRdb table lists in-frame clones only, not all of them. The data contain about 120,000 clones, roughly 80% of them seen just once; the ten biggest clones take up 20%. The sample consisted of PBMCs. These receptors were taken from a man aged 18-30 years in good health and CMV-seropositive.

The V call is TRBV27, the J call TRBJ1-5, with no clear D. Germline CDR1 is MNHEY and CDR2 is SMNVEV (reference sequence). Trimming shortened V by 8 bases and J by 3 bases, and 8 bases separated the two germline ends. This CDR3 comprises 12 residues. The DNA of the CDR3 is TGTGCCAGCGGGCATAACAATCAGCCCCAGCATTTT. The encoded protein is CASGHNNQPQHF.

This clone appeared a single time. The V and J genes are TRBV27 and TRBJ2-2; 11 nucleotides line up with TRBD2. Germline values: CDR1 MNHEY, CDR2 SMNVEV (reference sequence). This CDR3 has 16 residues. Unmatched junction bases numbered 7, after V lost 6 bases and J lost 4 bases. CDR3 DNA: TGTGCCAGCAGCCAGAGACTAGCGGGGTTCACCGGGGAGCTGTTTTTT. It is translated as CASSQRLAGFTGELFF.

This clone occurred once. The rearrangement joins TRBV2 to TRBJ2-7, with D possibly TRBD1 on 6 matching bases. The CDR3 extends over 14 amino acids. Germline CDR1 and CDR2: SNHLY and FYNNEI. Trimming shortened V by 7 bases and J by 5 bases, and 18 bases separated the two germline ends. The chain's CDR3 is CASKATGCRDEQYF. The CDR3 DNA reads as TGTGCCAGCAAAGCCACAGGGTGCAGGGACGAGCAGTACTTC.

The genes are TRBV7-6 and TRBJ2-5; D is perhaps TRBD2 (6 bases). This CDR3 region has 15 residues. The germline V gene encodes CDR1 SGHVS and CDR2 FNYEAQ. The germline V and J ends were trimmed by 0 bases and 5 bases, with 13 bases remaining between them. The CDR3 nucleotides are TGTGCCAGCAGCTTAGCGGCGTCGGAGGGGGAGACCCAGTACTTC. Its translation is CASSLAASEGETQYF.

This clone was recorded a few times. The J gene is TRBJ1-4, the V gene TRBV5-1; D is possibly TRBD1 (5 bases). The CDR3 contains 14 residues. V shed 4 bases and J shed 8 bases, with 15 bases lying between them. CDR1 is SGHRS and CDR2 is YFSETQ in the germline V gene. CDR3 loop: CASSQDGGEEKLFF. The CDR3 nucleotides are TGCGCCAGCAGCCAAGACGGAGGGGAAGAAAAACTGTTTTTT.

The J gene is TRBJ1-2, the V gene TRBV11-2, with unresolved D. The V and J ends lost 1 base and 7 bases respectively, with 13 bases between them. The CDR3 has 14 residues. Germline V lookup: CDR1 SGHAT, CDR2 FQNNGV. The CDR3: CASSLGFGELGYTF. The CDR3 nucleotides read TGTGCCAGCAGCTTAGGATTTGGTGAGCTTGGCTACACCTTC.

The chain uses TRBV7-8 and TRBJ1-1; TRBD1 matches 7 bases. The CDR3 runs to 14 residues. V gave up 5 bases and J gave up 1 base; unmatched junction bases: 4. Germline loops: CDR1 SGHVS, CDR2 FQNEAQ. The CDR3: CASSAGTANTEAFF. DNA of the CDR3: TGTGCCAGCAGCGCCGGGACAGCGAACACTGAAGCTTTCTTT.

The V gene is TRBV30, the J gene TRBJ1-1; 9 nucleotides line up with TRBD1. Germline V gene sequence: CDR1 GTSNPN, CDR2 SVGIG (reference sequence). V lost 1 base to trimming and J lost 5 bases; unmatched junction nucleotides: 8. This CDR3 comprises 15 residues. For the CDR3, the DNA is TGTGCCTGGAGTGGATTACAGGGGGCAGGTACTGAAGCTTTCTTT. It translates to CAWSGLQGAGTEAFF.

The rearrangement joins TRBV2 to TRBJ2-7, with TRBD2 matching 15 bases. The ends lost 6 bases at V and 4 bases at J; junction bases unmatched: 1. CDR1 and CDR2 from the germline V gene are SNHLY and FYNNEI. CDR3 length: 14 amino acids. The CDR3 nucleotides are TGTGCCAGCAGGGGGACTAGCGGGGGGTACGAGCAGTACTTC. It specifies CASRGTSGGYEQYF.

The chain combines TRBV19 with TRBJ1-1, with TRBD1 matching 7 bases. With V trimmed by 1 base and J by 5 bases, 4 bases remained unmatched. CDR1 is LNHDA, CDR2 SQIVND, per germline (reference sequence). This CDR3 is built from 14 residues. The CDR3 coding sequence is TGTGCCAGTAGTATAGCCCCAGGGGGTACTGAAGCTTTCTTT. This sequence encodes CASSIAPGGTEAFF. The full variable domain, with the rest looked up from reference TRBV19 and TRBJ1-1, is DGGITQSPKYLFRKEGQNVTLSCEQNLNHDAMYWYRQDPGQGLRLIYYSQIVNDFQKGDIAEGYSVSREKKESFPLTVTSAQKNPTAFYLCASSIAPGGTEAFFGQGTRLTVV.

This clone turned up a few times. The gene calls are TRBV6-5 and TRBJ2-3; 8 bases agree with TRBD1. The V segment lost 4 bases and the J segment 5 bases; nucleotides outside the gene matches: 5. Germline CDR1 MNHEY, CDR2 SVGAGI. The CDR3 sequence is 14 residues long. The CDR3: CASSLITGGDTQYF. Written as DNA, the CDR3 is TGTGCCAGCAGTTTGATCACAGGGGGAGATACGCAGTATTTT.

The table lists this clone with a count of one. J is TRBJ2-2 and V is TRBV6-5; D is perhaps TRBD1 (5 bases). The CDR3 extends over 14 amino acids. The ends were cut back, 4 bases at V and 3 bases at J, with 9 bases in the middle. The V gene's germline CDR1 is MNHEY and CDR2 SVGAGI. The CDR3 DNA reads as TGTGCCAGCAGTTCAGCAGGGCACACCGGGGAGCTGTTTTTT. Amino acid sequence: CASSSAGHTGELFF.

V is TRBV27 and J is TRBJ2-7; TRBD1 aligns across 9 bases. The CDR3 is 14 amino acids. V dropped 6 bases and J dropped 2; count of bases not matched to a gene: 5. The germline V gene encodes CDR1 MNHEY and CDR2 SMNVEV (reference sequence). The CDR3 region has the DNA TGTGCCAGCAGCTTAGGGACAGGGCCCTACGAGCAGTACTTC. Translating it yields CASSLGTGPYEQYF.

This chain's CDR3 is CASSEAVTGADGYTF. CDR3 coding DNA: TGTGCCAGCAGTGAAGCCGTGACAGGGGCGGATGGCTACACCTTC. The chain carries TRBV2 and TRBJ1-2; 8 bases line up with TRBD1. The V and J ends lost 0 bases and 6 bases, in that order; junction bases with no gene match: 6. There are 15 residues in the CDR3. From germline, CDR1 is SNHLY and CDR2 FYNNEI.

The chain employs TRBV5-1 and TRBJ2-7, with TRBD1 as a possible D gene (6 bases). The length of the CDR3 is 14 residues. Between the trimmed V and J ends, which lost 4 bases and 1 base, there was a span of 12 bases. From germline, CDR1 is SGHRS and CDR2 YFSETQ. The CDR3 DNA sequence: TGCGCCAGCAGCGCCTGGGACAAGTCCTACGAGCAGTACTTC. It is translated as CASSAWDKSYEQYF.

This clone has just one count. The chain combines TRBV2 with TRBJ2-3, with 9 bases that match TRBD1. CDR3 size: 15 residues. After removal of 6 bases from V and 2 bases from J, the junction contained 6 bases not matched to a gene. Germline CDR1 is SNHLY and CDR2 is FYNNEI. The CDR3 DNA reads TGTGCCAGCAGACCGGGACAGGGAGCCACAGATACGCAGTATTTT. Translation gives CASRPGQGATDTQYF.

The chain couples TRBV27 to TRBJ2-2; TRBD2 matches 7 bases. The CDR3 loop spans 12 amino acids. Germline CDR1 is MNHEY and CDR2 is SMNVEV (reference sequence). V lost 9 bases and J lost 7; bases outside the gene matches: 5. CDR3 loop: CASKRGVGELFF. As DNA, the CDR3 is TGTGCCAGTAAGCGGGGAGTCGGGGAGCTGTTTTTT.

This clone was detected only a few times. The V gene is TRBV5-4, the J gene TRBJ2-7; D call uncertain. From germline, CDR1 is SGHNT and CDR2 YYREEE (reference sequence). This CDR3 is built from 14 residues. Between the trimmed V and J ends, which lost 3 bases and 0 bases, there was a span of 10 bases. The CDR3 here is CASSYGLSSYEQYF. CDR3 DNA: TGTGCCAGCAGCTACGGGTTGAGCTCCTACGAGCAGTACTTC.

The rearrangement uses TRBV5-4 and TRBJ2-1; TRBD2 matches at 9 bases. V lost 0 bases to trimming and J lost 5 bases; unmatched junction nucleotides: 3. This CDR3 has 15 residues. Germline V gene data show CDR1 as SGHNT and CDR2 as YYREEE (reference sequence). CDR3 nucleotide sequence: TGTGCCAGCAGCTTGGTGGCGGGGGGGGACAATGAGCAGTTCTTC. Residues: CASSLVAGGDNEQFF. Filled out from reference TRBV5-4 and TRBJ2-1, the complete variable domain reads ETGVTQSPTHLIKTRGQQVTLRCSSQSGHNTVSWYQQALGQGPQFIFQYYREEENGRGNFPPRFSGLQFPNYSSELNVNALELDDSALYLCASSLVAGGDNEQFFGPGTRLTVL.

CDR3 sequence (DNA): TGTGCCAGTAGTATTACAGGGCTGACGGAGACCCAGTACTTC. Its translation is CASSITGLTETQYF. The gene calls are TRBV19 and TRBJ2-5; D is possibly TRBD1 (6 bases). The CDR3 has 14 amino acids. V lost 3 bases and J 5 bases, leaving 13 bases between the germline ends. Germline V lookup: CDR1 LNHDA, CDR2 SQIVND (reference sequence).

V and J are TRBV5-1 and TRBJ1-1, with D unresolved. V was clipped by 4 bases and J by 6 bases, with 7 bases between them. Per the germline V gene, CDR1 is SGHRS and CDR2 is YFSETQ. CDR3 length: 11 amino acids. Here the CDR3 DNA reads TGCGCCAGCAGCACCGGGGCTGAAGCTTTCTTT. Its translation: CASSTGAEAFF.

The rearrangement joins TRBV21-1 to TRBJ2-7; the table's D gene call, TRBD1, was not cross checked with the DNA. TRBV21-1 is classified as a pseudogene. The CDR3 has 14 residues. The CDR3 loop is CASSWRHRGYEQYF. CDR3 nucleotide sequence: TGTGCCAGCAGCTGGCGGCACAGGGGCTACGAGCAGTACTTC.

V is TRBV6-5 and J is TRBJ2-7; D gene uncertain. Germline CDR1 is MNHEY and CDR2 is SVGAGI. The CDR3 is 14 residues long. Between the trimmed V and J ends, which lost 8 bases and 0 bases, there was a span of 14 bases. DNA for the CDR3: TGTGCCAGCTCTCAGACTTCGAGCTCCTACGAGCAGTACTTC. Its protein product is CASSQTSSSYEQYF.

This chain links TRBV5-1 with TRBJ2-5, with a tentative D call TRBD1 (6 bases). Germline CDR1 reads SGHRS; CDR2 reads YFSETQ. V dropped 2 bases and J dropped 2 bases, with 10 bases sitting between them. This CDR3 spans 14 amino acids. This CDR3 reads CASSLGQNQETQYF. The CDR3 bases are TGCGCCAGCAGCTTAGGACAGAATCAAGAGACCCAGTACTTC.

The V gene is TRBV11-2, the J gene TRBJ2-5; TRBD1 matches at 7 bases. The CDR3 is 15 residues long. V shed 1 base, J shed 5 bases, and the junction held 7 bases outside the gene matches. Looked up from germline, CDR1 is SGHAT and CDR2 is FQNNGV. The CDR3: CASSLAPIRGETQYF. The CDR3, as DNA: TGTGCCAGCAGCTTAGCCCCGATCAGGGGGGAGACCCAGTACTTC.

This chain links TRBV6-5 with TRBJ2-7; TRBD2 matches at 13 bases. The CDR3 is 15 amino acids. Trimming took 6 bases from V and 3 from J; bases not matched to a gene: 5. Germline lookup yields CDR1 MNHEY and CDR2 SVGAGI. The CDR3 spells CASSAGTSGVYEQYF. CDR3 DNA: TGTGCCAGCAGCGCCGGGACTAGCGGGGTCTACGAGCAGTACTTC.

The chain carries TRBV4-1 and TRBJ1-3; a weak D match, TRBD1 (6 bases). Germline lookup yields CDR1 MGHRA and CDR2 YSYEKL. CDR3 size: 16 residues. The germline V and J ends were trimmed by 4 bases and 7 bases, with 20 bases remaining between them. CDR3 nucleotide sequence: TGCGCCAGCAGCCGTTTTTGGACAGAGGGAGGGAACACCATATATTTT. It codes for CASSRFWTEGGNTIYF.

The DNA of the CDR3 is TGCGCCAGCAGCCAAGATTCAGCTAGCGGGGGCCCGAGCCGCATGGAGACCCAGTACTTC. Amino acids: CASSQDSASGGPSRMETQYF. The V gene is TRBV4-1, the J gene TRBJ2-5, with 10 bases lining up with TRBD2. This CDR3 region has 20 residues. V trimming: 0 bases; J trimming: 5 bases; junction bases outside the gene matches: 18. Germline V lookup: CDR1 MGHRA, CDR2 YSYEKL.

The chain carries TRBV5-6 and TRBJ2-7, with a tentative D call TRBD2 (7 bases). The CDR3 has 15 residues. Trimming removed 4 bases from V and 3 bases from J, with 17 bases in between. Germline V CDR1 and CDR2: SGHDT, YYEEEE. CDR3 nucleotide sequence: TGTGCCAGCAGCGGGGGGGCACAGGTCTACTACGAGCAGTACTTC. It codes for CASSGGAQVYYEQYF.

The chain couples TRBV29-1 to TRBJ1-1; D might be TRBD1 (5 bases). CDR1 is SQVTM, CDR2 ANQGSEA, per germline. Trimming removed 2 bases from V and 5 bases from J, with 24 bases in between. The CDR3 is 17 residues long. The CDR3 nucleotides read TGCAGCGTTGAAATCAACAAAGGGGCCAATAGGTCTACTGAAGCTTTCTTT. Amino acid sequence: CSVEINKGANRSTEAFF.

The chain employs TRBV27 and TRBJ2-3, with a possible D match to TRBD1 (6 bases). CDR1 MNHEY and CDR2 SMNVEV come from the germline V gene (reference sequence). V lost 8 bases, J lost 4 bases, and 19 bases lay in between. This CDR3 is 15 amino acids long. The CDR3 DNA reads TGTGCCAGCTATACAGGGACCGCACGAGCAGATACGCAGTATTTT. It is translated as CASYTGTARADTQYF.